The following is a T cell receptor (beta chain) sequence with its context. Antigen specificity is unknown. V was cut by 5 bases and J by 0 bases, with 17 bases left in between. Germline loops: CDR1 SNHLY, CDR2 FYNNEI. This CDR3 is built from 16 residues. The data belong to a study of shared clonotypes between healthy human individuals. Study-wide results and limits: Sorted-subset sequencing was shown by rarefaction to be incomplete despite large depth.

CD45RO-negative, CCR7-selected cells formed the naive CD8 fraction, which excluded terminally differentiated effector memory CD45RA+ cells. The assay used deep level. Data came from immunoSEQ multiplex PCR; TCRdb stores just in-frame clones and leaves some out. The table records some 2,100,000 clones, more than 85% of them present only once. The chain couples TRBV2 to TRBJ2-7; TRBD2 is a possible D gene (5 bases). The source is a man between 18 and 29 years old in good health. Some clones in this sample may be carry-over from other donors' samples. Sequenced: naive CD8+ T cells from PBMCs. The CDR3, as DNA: TGTGCCAGCAGTAGCAACCGATTACTAGACTCCTACGAGCAGTACTTC. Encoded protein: CASSSNRLLDSYEQYF. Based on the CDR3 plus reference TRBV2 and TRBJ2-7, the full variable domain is EPEVTQTPSHQVTQMGQEVILRCVPISNHLYFYWYRQILGQKVEFLVSFYNNEISEKSEIFDDQFSVERPDGSNFTLKIRSTKLEDSAMYFCASSSNRLLDSYEQYFGPGTRLTVT.